Following are 19 T cell receptor beta chains from one sample sequenced in a study of T cell changes during pregnancy in multiple sclerosis. Profiled with immunoSEQ multiplex PCR; TCRdb holds only in-frame clones, not every one. The table records more than 80,000 clones, about nine tenths of them present only once. This specimen consisted of peripheral blood, obtained after pregnancy. The receptors were sampled from a female donor with multiple sclerosis, enrolled in a pregnancy study.

The chain joins TRBV7-2 to TRBJ1-4, with D perhaps TRBD1 (5 bases). V was trimmed by 5 bases and J by 8 bases, leaving 15 bases between them. Looked up from germline, CDR1 is SGHTA and CDR2 is FQGNSA. CDR3 length equals 14 residues. Here the CDR3 DNA reads TGTGCCAGCAGCCAGGGAGGGTATGGAGAAAAACTGTTTTTT. It encodes CASSQGGYGEKLFF.

The chain couples TRBV4-2 to TRBJ2-1, with D possibly matching TRBD2 (6 bases). The germline CDR1 and CDR2 sequences are LGHNA and YNFKEQ. Trimming left V 4 bases short and J 4 bases short, with 14 bases between. There are 15 residues in the CDR3. CDR3 sequence: CASSPPGLFYNEQFF. CDR3 nucleotides: TGTGCCAGCAGCCCACCGGGACTCTTTTACAATGAGCAGTTCTTC.

This rearrangement joins TRBV5-4 to TRBJ2-2; the D gene is possibly TRBD2 (6 bases). V was trimmed by 4 bases and J by 6 bases, leaving 16 bases between them. The CDR3 consists of 15 residues. Germline V gene data show CDR1 as SGHNT and CDR2 as YYREEE (reference sequence). This CDR3 is CASSHPGLHPGELFF. Here the CDR3 DNA reads TGTGCCAGCAGCCATCCCGGACTACACCCCGGGGAGCTGTTTTTT.

The chain uses TRBV9 and TRBJ2-5; D perhaps matches TRBD2 (5 bases). The CDR3 extends over 15 amino acids. Trimming pared 0 bases from V and 4 bases from J, leaving 13 bases between. Germline CDR1 reads SGDLS; CDR2 reads YYNGEE. The CDR3 loop reads CASSVGPEGRETQYF. Here the CDR3 DNA reads TGTGCCAGCAGCGTAGGGCCGGAAGGGAGAGAGACCCAGTACTTC.

The chain has TRBV7-9 and TRBJ1-5, with D possibly being TRBD1 (5 bases). The CDR3 is 12 residues long. V was shortened by 3 bases and J by 7 bases, with 7 bases between the two germline ends. Germline-derived CDR1 and CDR2 are SEHNR and FQNEAQ (reference sequence). The CDR3 DNA reads TGTGCCAGCAGCTTGGAGGGGCAGCCCCAGCATTTT. It encodes CASSLEGQPQHF.

This sequence joins TRBV11-2 and TRBJ2-7; TRBD1 matches 7 bases. The CDR3 consists of 15 residues. Trimming at V came to 2 bases and at J to 4 bases, leaving 8 bases not matched to a gene. Germline V lookup: CDR1 SGHAT, CDR2 FQNNGV. DNA for the CDR3: TGTGCCAGCAGCTTACGAGGGGGCAGGGTATACGAGCAGTACTTC. It is translated as CASSLRGGRVYEQYF.

This rearrangement joins TRBV7-2 to TRBJ2-3; 7 bases agree with TRBD2. Germline trimming cut 5 bases from V and 1 base from J; bases unmatched to any gene: 15. In germline, CDR1 is SGHTA, CDR2 FQGNSA. This CDR3 contains 18 residues. The CDR3 bases are TGTGCCAGCAGCCTTAGAGCCTCTGTAGCGGGTGGCACAGATACGCAGTATTTT. Translating gives CASSLRASVAGGTDTQYF. The variable domain in full, completed from reference TRBV7-2 and TRBJ2-3, reads GAGVSQSPSNKVTEKGKDVELRCDPISGHTALYWYRQSLGQGLEFLIYFQGNSAPDKSGLPSDRFSAERTGGSVSTLTIQRTQQEDSAVYLCASSLRASVAGGTDTQYFGPGTRLTVL.

The table lists this clone with a count of one. This sequence joins TRBV29-1 and TRBJ2-3; 7 bases are shared with TRBD2. The germline V gene encodes CDR1 SQVTM and CDR2 ANQGSEA. V lost 5 bases and J lost 0; bases outside the gene matches: 11. This CDR3 spans 16 amino acids. The DNA of the CDR3 is TGCAGCGTTTTGGCGGGGGTCTCCACTAGCACAGATACGCAGTATTTT. This translates into CSVLAGVSTSTDTQYF.

The chain carries TRBV23-1 and TRBJ2-3; 11 bases map to TRBD2. TRBV23-1 is marked as an open reading frame, function uncertain. The CDR3 extends over 16 amino acids. V lost 3 bases, J lost 6 bases, and 8 bases stayed unmatched. The CDR3 DNA reads as TGCGCCAGCAGTCACCTCATAGCGGGAGGGCCGGATACGCAGTATTTT. Translation gives CASSHLIAGGPDTQYF.

The V and J genes are TRBV6-5 and TRBJ2-5; 8 nucleotides line up with TRBD2. Per germline, CDR1 MNHEY and CDR2 SVGAGI. Trimming took 6 bases from V and 5 from J; bases not matched to a gene: 11. The length of the CDR3 is 15 residues. This CDR3 reads CASRPLSGGRETQYF. CDR3 bases: TGTGCCAGCAGGCCTCTAAGCGGGGGAAGGGAGACCCAGTACTTC.

The chain employs TRBV4-1 and TRBJ2-1; TRBD2 matches 8 bases. This CDR3 comprises 12 residues. Germline V lookup: CDR1 MGHRA, CDR2 YSYEKL. V dropped 4 bases and J dropped 10; count of bases not matched to a gene: 3. The CDR3 loop is CASSPAGGEQFF. In DNA form, the CDR3 reads TGCGCCAGCAGCCCTGCGGGGGGAGAGCAGTTCTTC.

The chain uses TRBV28 and TRBJ2-3, with TRBD2 matching 11 bases. Germline loops: CDR1 MDHEN, CDR2 SYDVKM. With V trimmed by 4 bases and J by 2 bases, 5 bases remained unmatched. CDR3 length: 16 residues. The CDR3 sequence is CASSSRLAGHTDTQYF. The CDR3 DNA is TGTGCCAGCAGTTCCCGACTAGCGGGACACACAGATACGCAGTATTTT.

J is TRBJ2-7 and V is TRBV9, with D tentatively TRBD2 (5 bases). CDR3 size: 13 residues. The V and J ends lost 0 bases and 5 bases respectively, with 9 bases between them. The germline gives CDR1 SGDLS, CDR2 YYNGEE. In DNA form, the CDR3 reads TGTGCCAGCAGCGTAGGTCTAGCCGACGAGCAGTACTTC. Protein: CASSVGLADEQYF.

The rearrangement links TRBV7-2 to TRBJ1-4; TRBD1 matches 7 bases. The CDR3 has 14 residues. The V gene end was trimmed by 5 bases and the J gene end by 8 bases; junction bases not matched to a gene: 8. CDR1 and CDR2 (germline): SGHTA, FQGNSA. CDR3: CASSQGQNGEKLFF. The CDR3 DNA sequence: TGTGCCAGCAGCCAGGGACAGAATGGGGAAAAACTGTTTTTT.

The chain is built from TRBV14 and TRBJ2-1, with D possibly matching TRBD2 (6 bases). Between the trimmed V and J ends, which lost 4 bases and 0 bases, there was a span of 7 bases. The CDR3 totals 14 residues. Germline-derived CDR1 and CDR2 are SGHDN and FVKESK. In DNA, the CDR3 is TGTGCCAGCAGCCTCGGGAGCTCCTACAATGAGCAGTTCTTC. Residues: CASSLGSSYNEQFF.

The J gene is TRBJ2-2, the V gene TRBV5-1, with 11 positions matching TRBD1. J lost 5 bases, V lost 4 bases, and 4 bases had no gene match. Germline CDR1 and CDR2: SGHRS and YFSETQ. The CDR3 runs 15 residues. CDR3 sequence reads: CASSPGTGGTGELFF. The CDR3 DNA reads as TGCGCCAGCAGCCCGGGGACAGGGGGGACCGGGGAGCTGTTTTTT.

The V gene is TRBV16, the J gene TRBJ2-1, with 8 positions matching TRBD1. The ends lost 0 bases at V and 4 bases at J; junction bases unmatched: 5. The CDR3 loop spans 16 amino acids. From germline, CDR1 is KGHSY and CDR2 FQNENV. The CDR3 nucleotides are TGTGCCAGCAGCCAATCACCAGGGGGCATATACAATGAGCAGTTCTTC. Protein: CASSQSPGGIYNEQFF. Full variable domain (remainder filled in from reference TRBV16 and TRBJ2-1): GEEVAQTPKHLVRGEGQKAKLYCAPIKGHSYVFWYQQVLKNEFKFLISFQNENVFDETGMPKERFSAKCLPNSPCSLEIQATKLEDSAVYFCASSQSPGGIYNEQFFGPGTRLTVL.

This clone has a handful of counts. CDR3 DNA sequence: TGTGCCAGCAGTGAAGGGGGGGGAGTGAACACTGAAGCTTTCTTT. Residues: CASSEGGGVNTEAFF. V gene TRBV2 combines with J gene TRBJ1-1, with D possibly matching TRBD1 (5 bases). This CDR3 comprises 15 residues. The V gene lost 1 base and the J gene lost 0 bases, with 9 bases spanning the gap. Germline CDR1 is SNHLY and CDR2 is FYNNEI.

The CDR3 loop reads CASSPDRRSPLHF. The CDR3 nucleotides are TGTGCCAGCAGCCCGGACAGAAGATCACCCCTCCACTTT. The chain combines TRBV7-9 with TRBJ1-6, with D possibly being TRBD1 (6 bases). V was shortened by 5 bases and J by 10 bases, with 12 bases between the two germline ends. The germline V gene encodes CDR1 SEHNR and CDR2 FQNEAQ (reference sequence). The CDR3 contains 13 residues. The variable domain in full, with the rest retrieved from reference TRBV7-9 and TRBJ1-6, is DTGVSQNPRHKITKRGQNVTFRCDPISEHNRLYWYRQTLGQGPEFLTYFQNEAQLEKSRLLSDRFSAERPKGSFSTLEIQRTEQGDSAMYLCASSPDRRSPLHFGNGTRLTVT.